The 13 T cell receptor beta chains in this list originate from one sample, sequenced in a study of identical twins. In TCRdb, the 5' RACE reads were re-called with MiXCR into one record per CDR3 protein. This repertoire shows about 450,000 distinct CDR3 sequences, roughly 18% found once; its top ten account for 12%. Specimen: naive T cells sorted from blood. The receptors originated from a man between 45 and 60 years old in good health.

This chain links TRBV20-1 with TRBJ2-5, with TRBD2 matching over 11 bases. This CDR3 region has 14 residues. J lost 2 bases, V lost 5 bases, and 4 bases had no gene match. Germline loops: CDR1 DFQATT, CDR2 SNEGSKA (reference sequence). CDR3 in DNA: TGCAGTGCTGCCCCTAGCGGGAGGCAAGAGACCCAGTACTTC. Translating gives CSAAPSGRQETQYF.

A single count supports this clonotype. This chain joins TRBV29-1 and TRBJ2-7, with D perhaps matching TRBD1 (6 bases). The CDR3 loop spans 12 amino acids. Germline CDR1 reads SQVTM; CDR2 reads ANQGSEA. Trimming stripped 5 bases from V and 2 bases from J, with 10 bases between. The DNA for the CDR3 is TGCAGCGTTAGTACAGGGACCTACGAGCAGTACTTC. The encoded protein is CSVSTGTYEQYF.

This clonotype has more than one count but fewer than ten. The gene calls are TRBV12-3 or TRBV12-4 and TRBJ2-2; D is uncertain. The CDR3 spans 14 residues. With 1 base removed from V and 6 bases from J, the gap between germline ends came to 9 bases. The CDR3 loop is CASSLVLAPGELFF. The CDR3 DNA is TGTGCCAGCAGTTTAGTGTTGGCCCCCGGGGAGCTGTTTTTT.

This clonotype was picked up a small number of times. The chain joins TRBV5-1 to TRBJ2-2; a possible D gene is TRBD2 (5 bases). Per germline, CDR1 SGHRS and CDR2 YFSETQ. Trimming removed 4 bases from V and 5 bases from J, with 18 bases in between. The CDR3 consists of 16 residues. As DNA, the CDR3 is TGCGCCAGCAGCAAGCGACGGGGAGATCGGACCGGGGAGCTGTTTTTT. Protein product: CASSKRRGDRTGELFF.

This clonotype came up many times. The chain carries TRBV20-1 and TRBJ2-3; 7 nucleotides line up with TRBD2. Germline V gene data show CDR1 as DFQATT and CDR2 as SNEGSKA (reference sequence). V trimming: 6 bases; J trimming: 4 bases; junction bases outside the gene matches: 7. The CDR3 runs to 13 residues. The CDR3 DNA is TGCAGTGCCGTTGGGGGGAGGGCAGATACGCAGTATTTT. Translated, it gives CSAVGGRADTQYF.

The chain carries TRBV5-1 and TRBJ2-5; D remains ambiguous. The V gene's germline CDR1 is SGHRS and CDR2 YFSETQ. V was pared by 0 bases and J by 4 bases, with 7 bases between. CDR3 length equals 13 residues. The CDR3 nucleotides are TGCGCCAGCAGCTTGGCTTGGTCAGAGACCCAGTACTTC. Residues: CASSLAWSETQYF.

This clonotype turned up a few times. The V and J genes are TRBV28 and TRBJ2-1, with D maybe TRBD2 (5 bases). Trimming took off 2 bases at V and 9 bases at J, with 14 bases between the two ends. Germline CDR1 MDHEN, CDR2 SYDVKM. This CDR3 has 14 residues. Here the CDR3 reads CASSLGRGFGEQFF. CDR3 nucleotides: TGTGCCAGCAGTTTAGGCCGGGGTTTCGGTGAGCAGTTCTTC. Full variable domain (remainder filled in from reference TRBV28 and TRBJ2-1): DVKVTQSSRYLVKRTGEKVFLECVQDMDHENMFWYRQDPGLGLRLIYFSYDVKMKEKGDIPEGYSVSREKKERFSLILESASTNQTSMYLCASSLGRGFGEQFFGPGTRLTVL.

There are a few counts of this clonotype. The rearrangement uses TRBV18 and TRBJ1-3; TRBD1 might be the D (5 bases). Germline V gives CDR1 KGHSH, CDR2 LQKENI. Trimming removed 3 bases from V and 0 bases from J, with 12 bases in between. The CDR3 runs 16 residues. CDR3 DNA sequence: TGTGCCAGCTCACCGGCGACAGTGTACTCTGGAAACACCATATATTTT. Translation: CASSPATVYSGNTIYF.

This chain joins TRBV18 and TRBJ2-6, with D uncertain. Germline V CDR1 and CDR2: KGHSH, LQKENI. CDR3 size: 18 residues. The V and J ends lost 0 bases and 0 bases respectively, with 12 bases between them. The DNA of the CDR3 is TGTGCCAGCTCACCACCTGGCAGGTTGATCTCTGGGGCCAACGTCCTGACTTTC. Translating gives CASSPPGRLISGANVLTF. The full variable domain, its missing parts supplied by reference TRBV18 and TRBJ2-6, is NAGVMQNPRHLVRRRGQEARLRCSPMKGHSHVYWYRQLPEEGLKFMVYLQKENIIDESGMPKERFSAEFPKEGPSILRIQQVVRGDSAAYFCASSPPGRLISGANVLTFGAGSRLTVL.

This clonotype was picked up many times. J is TRBJ2-5 and V is TRBV7-9; possible D gene TRBD1, 6 bases. The ends were cut back, 6 bases at V and 4 bases at J, with 12 bases in the middle. CDR1 is SEHNR, CDR2 FQNEAQ, per germline (reference sequence). The CDR3 sequence is 13 residues long. CDR3 in amino acids: CASSRGGAETQYF. The CDR3 nucleotides read TGTGCCAGCAGTCGAGGGGGAGCAGAGACCCAGTACTTC.

The V call is TRBV7-9, the J call TRBJ2-5; D may be TRBD1 (5 bases). Trimming took 5 bases from V and 5 from J, leaving 18 bases between them. Germline assignment: CDR1 SEHNR and CDR2 FQNEAQ (reference sequence). This CDR3 spans 15 amino acids. This chain's CDR3 is CASSLRQLMGETQYF. DNA for the CDR3: TGTGCCAGCAGCCTTCGACAGCTGATGGGGGAGACCCAGTACTTC.

The chain links TRBV28 to TRBJ2-1; possibly TRBD1 for D (5 bases). Per the germline V gene, CDR1 is MDHEN and CDR2 is SYDVKM. There are 14 residues in the CDR3. Trimming pared 8 bases from V and 8 bases from J, leaving 19 bases between. The CDR3 DNA is TGTGCCAGCTGCAGCGCACAGGTTTTTGATGAGCAGTTCTTC. This gives the protein CASCSAQVFDEQFF. The full variable domain, in which reference TRBV28 and TRBJ2-1 provide the parts outside the CDR3, is DVKVTQSSRYLVKRTGEKVFLECVQDMDHENMFWYRQDPGLGLRLIYFSYDVKMKEKGDIPEGYSVSREKKERFSLILESASTNQTSMYLCASCSAQVFDEQFFGPGTRLTVL.

This clonotype was found many times. This sequence joins TRBV7-8 and TRBJ1-2, with TRBD1 as a possible D gene (6 bases). Trimming pared 1 base from V and 8 bases from J, leaving 17 bases between. The CDR3 loop spans 15 amino acids. The germline V gene encodes CDR1 SGHVS and CDR2 FQNEAQ. Here the CDR3 reads CASSLGGNRATGYTF. CDR3 nucleotide sequence: TGTGCCAGCAGCTTAGGGGGAAACAGGGCCACCGGCTACACCTTC.